The clone carrying this T cell receptor beta chain has just a few counts. Per the original data handling: Estimates of nucleated cell counts were drawn from the amplification of reference gene primers. Measured with immunoSEQ multiplex PCR; TCRdb has only the in-frame clones, and not every one. Clonal size and the V and J genes are those of that table, whereas D and trimming came from the DNA. The table records about 210,000 clones, around four fifths of them present only once. The data are from a study of blood T cell repertoires in COVID-19. The wider study: Material from acute and convalescent COVID-19 was sourced from the United States, Italy and Spain. The analysed material was cDNA or gDNA that came from T cells, B-cell-depleted T cells, or PBMCs.

This CDR3 has 14 residues. Trimming took 5 bases from V and 3 from J, leaving 11 bases between them. The germline V gene has CDR1 MNHEY and CDR2 SMNVEV (reference sequence). The receptor comes from a woman aged 50 to 65 with acute or convalescent COVID-19. The V call is TRBV27, the J call TRBJ2-1, with D unclear. The sequenced sample was peripheral blood. Here the CDR3 DNA reads TGTGCCAGCAGTCGTGGTTCAGGCTACAATGAGCAGTTCTTC. Translating it yields CASSRGSGYNEQFF.